Shown below are 27 T cell receptor beta chains from a single sample sequenced in a study of blood T cell repertoires in COVID-19. TCRdb keeps only in-frame clones here, not all; method: immunoSEQ multiplex PCR. There are roughly 410,000 clones in the sample; roughly 86% occur only once, and over 2% lies in the top ten. Sequenced: peripheral blood. These receptors were collected from a woman aged 55 to 70 with COVID-19, enrolled during active disease.

The DNA of the CDR3 is TGCGCCACGACTAGCGGGGGGGCTTTGAGCACAGATACGCAGTATTTT. It yields the protein CATTSGGALSTDTQYF. J is TRBJ2-3 and V is TRBV5-1; TRBD2 aligns across 14 bases. The CDR3 runs to 16 residues. CDR1 and CDR2 (germline): SGHRS, YFSETQ. Trimming removed 9 bases from V and 0 bases from J; junction bases left unmatched: 6.

The chain couples TRBV5-8 to TRBJ2-7; weak D call: TRBD1 (7 bases). CDR3 length: 14 residues. With 3 bases removed from V and 5 bases from J, the gap between germline ends came to 15 bases. Germline V CDR1 and CDR2: SGHTS, YDEGEE. CDR3 sequence: CASSYLEGADEQYF. As DNA, the CDR3 is TGTGCCAGCAGCTACTTGGAGGGGGCCGACGAGCAGTACTTC. Using reference TRBV5-8 and TRBJ2-7 for the parts outside the CDR3, the full variable domain is EAGVTQSPTHLIKTRGQQATLRCSPISGHTSVYWYQQALGLGLQFLLWYDEGEERNRGNFPPRFSGRQFPNYSSELNVNALELEDSALYLCASSYLEGADEQYFGPGTRLTVT.

The chain links TRBV5-4 to TRBJ2-5, with 7 nucleotides matching TRBD2. V gave up 7 bases and J gave up 3 bases; unmatched junction bases: 18. Per germline, CDR1 SGHNT and CDR2 YYREEE (reference sequence). The CDR3 is made up of 17 amino acids. CDR3 in amino acids: CASYGGLGHRGEETQYF. CDR3 coding DNA: TGTGCCAGCTATGGCGGTTTGGGGCACCGGGGGGAAGAGACCCAGTACTTC.

The chain is built from TRBV27 and TRBJ1-5; a possible D gene is TRBD1 (5 bases). The ends were cut back, 2 bases at V and 2 bases at J, with 10 bases in the middle. CDR1 and CDR2 (germline): MNHEY, SMNVEV (reference sequence). CDR3 length: 15 amino acids. Here the CDR3 reads CASSLAGIGNQPQHF. Here the CDR3 DNA reads TGTGCCAGCAGTTTAGCAGGGATTGGCAATCAGCCCCAGCATTTT.

The chain joins TRBV7-2 to TRBJ2-3; TRBD1 might be the D (5 bases). The germline V and J ends were trimmed by 5 bases and 4 bases, with 10 bases remaining between them. CDR3 length: 13 residues. Germline lookup yields CDR1 SGHTA and CDR2 FQGNSA. CDR3 in DNA: TGTGCCAGCAGCGACCAAGGGGCAGATACGCAGTATTTT. It is translated as CASSDQGADTQYF.

This clone was observed a single time. The rearrangement joins TRBV7-3 to TRBJ2-5, with TRBD2 matching 12 bases. Germline V CDR1 and CDR2: SGHTA, FQGTGA. V shed 5 bases, J shed 5 bases, and the junction held 9 bases outside the gene matches. The CDR3 runs 16 residues. CDR3 in amino acids: CASSPFASGGAETQYF. CDR3 nucleotides: TGTGCCAGCAGCCCCTTTGCTAGCGGGGGGGCCGAGACCCAGTACTTC. The entire variable domain, with the rest obtained from reference TRBV7-3 and TRBJ2-5, is as follows: GAGVSQTPSNKVTEKGKYVELRCDPISGHTALYWYRQSLGQGPEFLIYFQGTGAADDSGLPNDRFFAVRPEGSVSTLKIQRTERGDSAVYLCASSPFASGGAETQYFGPGTRLLVL.

This clone was picked up one time. V and J are TRBV9 and TRBJ1-2; 9 bases line up with TRBD1. Germline V gene lookup returns CDR1 SGDLS and CDR2 YYNGEE. The CDR3 runs to 14 residues. Unmatched junction bases numbered 10, after V lost 5 bases and J lost 8 bases. CDR3 sequence (DNA): TGTGCCAGCAGTACGACAGGGGGGACGGGAGGCTACACCTTC. It codes for CASSTTGGTGGYTF.

The V gene is TRBV4-2, the J gene TRBJ2-3; 12 nucleotides match TRBD2. The CDR3 length is 17 residues. Germline V gene sequence: CDR1 LGHNA, CDR2 YNFKEQ. The junction had 6 bases not matched to a gene; V was cut back by 4 bases and J by 1 base. In DNA form, the CDR3 reads TGTGCCAGCAGCCCGAGGACTAGCGGGGTGGGCACAGATACGCAGTATTTT. Translation gives CASSPRTSGVGTDTQYF.

This rearrangement joins TRBV5-8 to TRBJ1-1; D is undetermined. Trimming shortened V by 4 bases and J by 1 base, and 11 bases separated the two germline ends. Germline V gene sequence: CDR1 SGHTS, CDR2 YDEGEE. The CDR3 contains 14 residues. CDR3 in DNA: TGTGCCAGCAGCATCCAGGTGAAGAACACTGAAGCTTTCTTT. Encoded protein: CASSIQVKNTEAFF.

The rearrangement uses TRBV7-3 and TRBJ2-3; 13 bases are shared with TRBD2. V was pared by 3 bases and J by 2 bases, with 8 bases of the junction left unmatched. Germline values: CDR1 SGHTA, CDR2 FQGTGA. This CDR3 comprises 18 residues. Here the CDR3 DNA reads TGTGCCAGCAGCTTGCAAGGGGGACTAGCGGGGACCACAGATACGCAGTATTTT. Translation: CASSLQGGLAGTTDTQYF.

CDR3: CASSDPDRANYGYTF. The CDR3 DNA sequence: TGTGCCAGCAGTGACCCGGACAGGGCTAACTATGGCTACACCTTC. The chain combines TRBV6-4 with TRBJ1-2, with 8 nucleotides matching TRBD1. Trimming removed 2 bases from V and 0 bases from J; junction bases left unmatched: 2. CDR1 MRHNA and CDR2 SNTAGT come from the germline V gene. This CDR3 is built from 15 residues.

The CDR3, as DNA: TGCGCCAGCAGCTGGGGAGGAGGCCGTTCGCGCACAGATACGCAGTATTTT. Translated: CASSWGGGRSRTDTQYF. The V call is TRBV5-1, the J call TRBJ2-3, with D tentatively TRBD2 (6 bases). Germline CDR1 is SGHRS and CDR2 is YFSETQ. Trimming stripped 3 bases from V and 1 base from J, with 18 bases between. The CDR3 is made up of 17 amino acids.

Concerning this clone itself: Other DNA sequences in this sample translate to the same CDR3. CDR3 nucleotides: TGCGCCAGCAGCTTGGACAGCGGCTATGGCTACACCTTC. It specifies CASSLDSGYGYTF. The chain links TRBV5-1 to TRBJ1-2; D is unresolved. The V and J ends lost 0 bases and 4 bases respectively, with 7 bases between them. The CDR3 is made up of 13 amino acids. Per germline, CDR1 SGHRS and CDR2 YFSETQ.

The rearrangement joins TRBV12-3 or TRBV12-4 to TRBJ1-1; D not certain. V was trimmed by 3 bases and J by 4 bases, leaving 9 bases between them. The CDR3 is made up of 13 amino acids. The CDR3 DNA reads as TGTGCCAGCAGTTTTGCCAGTGGCACTGAAGCTTTCTTT. As protein: CASSFASGTEAFF.

The chain has TRBV21-1 and TRBJ1-6. TRBV21-1 is flagged as a pseudogene. The CDR3 has 16 residues. The DNA of the CDR3 is TGTGCCAGCAGCAAAGTTGGAGGGAGCCCTAATTCACCCCTCCACTTT. As protein: CASSKVGGSPNSPLHF.

This rearrangement joins TRBV18 to TRBJ1-5; D is possibly TRBD1 (6 bases). Germline CDR1 reads KGHSH; CDR2 reads LQKENI. CDR3 size: 14 residues. V was shortened by 2 bases and J by 4 bases, with 9 bases between the two germline ends. The CDR3 DNA reads as TGTGCCAGCTCACCAGGGACAAGAAATCAGCCCCAGCATTTT. Translation: CASSPGTRNQPQHF.

For this clone: Within the sample, other DNA sequences also encode this same CDR3. This chain connects TRBV7-3 to TRBJ2-1, with 10 positions matching TRBD1. This CDR3 is 16 amino acids long. Germline CDR1 SGHTA, CDR2 FQGTGA. V lost 4 bases to trimming and J lost 6 bases; unmatched junction nucleotides: 9. The chain's CDR3 is CASSSDRDRGGNEQFF. Here the CDR3 DNA reads TGTGCCAGCAGCTCGGACCGGGACAGGGGTGGCAATGAGCAGTTCTTC.

The chain combines TRBV18 with TRBJ1-4, with D maybe TRBD1 (5 bases). V shed 5 bases and J shed 5 bases, with 15 bases lying between them. Germline assignment: CDR1 KGHSH and CDR2 LQKENI. CDR3 length equals 15 residues. This CDR3 reads CASSTTGQGNEKLFF. The CDR3 region has the DNA TGTGCCAGCTCAACTACAGGCCAAGGGAATGAAAAACTGTTTTTT.

V and J are TRBV7-9 and TRBJ1-1; TRBD1 might be the D (5 bases). This CDR3 region has 15 residues. The V gene's germline CDR1 is SEHNR and CDR2 FQNEAQ (reference sequence). Deletions cut 7 bases from V and 3 bases from J, with 18 bases between. As DNA, the CDR3 is TGTGCCAGCACCATGAGTGGGGGGATGTACACTGAAGCTTTCTTT. Its protein is CASTMSGGMYTEAFF.

This chain joins TRBV21-1 and TRBJ2-4; the D segment call TRBD1 is taken from the table without a DNA check. TRBV21-1 is classified as a pseudogene. The length of the CDR3 is 17 residues. The chain's CDR3 is CASSKGDRVAAKNIQYF. The DNA for the CDR3 is TGTGCCAGCAGCAAGGGGGACAGGGTGGCAGCCAAAAACATTCAGTACTTC.

The genes are TRBV27 and TRBJ2-3; the match to TRBD2 covers 8 bases. V shed 0 bases and J 4 bases; nucleotides not matched to a gene: 6. The CDR3 covers 16 residues. Germline loops: CDR1 MNHEY, CDR2 SMNVEV (reference sequence). The CDR3 here is CASSLSAAGGSDTQYF. Here the CDR3 DNA reads TGTGCCAGCAGTTTATCGGCGGCGGGGGGCTCAGATACGCAGTATTTT.

This clone has more than one count but fewer than ten. The chain employs TRBV24-1 and TRBJ2-2; 8 nucleotides align to TRBD2. The CDR3 has 12 residues. V lost 7 bases, J lost 7 bases, and 1 base stayed unmatched. Germline V CDR1 and CDR2: KGHDR, SFDVKD. In nucleotides, the CDR3 is TGTGCCACCAGGCGGGGGGACGGGGAGCTGTTTTTT. Protein sequence: CATRRGDGELFF.

In this sample, this clone turned up many times. The CDR3 region is CASSPGWKAEQFF. The DNA of the CDR3 is TGTGCCAGCAGCCCAGGTTGGAAGGCTGAGCAGTTCTTC. V and J are TRBV7-9 and TRBJ2-1; no clear D gene. Trimming cost V 5 bases and J 9 bases, with 14 bases left between them. CDR1 and CDR2 (germline): SEHNR, FQNEAQ (reference sequence). This CDR3 is 13 amino acids long.

The V and J genes are TRBV19 and TRBJ1-5, with TRBD1 as a possible D gene (5 bases). V shed 6 bases and J shed 7 bases, with 19 bases lying between them. CDR1 is LNHDA, CDR2 SQIVND, per germline (reference sequence). The CDR3 spans 15 residues. The CDR3 loop is CASRSGRGGGQPQHF. CDR3 DNA sequence: TGTGCCAGTAGATCTGGTCGTGGGGGAGGGCAGCCCCAGCATTTT.

The chain has TRBV3-1 (or the pseudogene TRBV3-2) and TRBJ1-1; unclear D gene. CDR1 is LGHDT and CDR2 is YNNKEL in the germline V gene (reference sequence). Trimming took 4 bases from V and 3 from J, leaving 12 bases between them. This CDR3 region has 14 residues. The CDR3 DNA follows: TGTGCCAGCAGCCTGTTGGATCAGGACACTGAAGCTTTCTTT. Protein sequence: CASSLLDQDTEAFF.

This clone has a handful of counts. V is TRBV4-1 and J is TRBJ1-2, with 8 bases aligning to TRBD1. With 1 base clipped from V and 4 bases from J, the junction kept 2 bases outside the gene matches. The CDR3 has 14 amino acids. Germline-derived CDR1 and CDR2 are MGHRA and YSYEKL. The CDR3 DNA reads as TGCGCCAGCAGCCAAGGGGACAGGTCCTATGGCTACACCTTC. This gives the protein CASSQGDRSYGYTF.

The V and J genes are TRBV7-3 and TRBJ2-1; 11 nucleotides align to TRBD2. V was pared by 5 bases and J by 10 bases, with 4 bases of the junction left unmatched. Germline CDR1 is SGHTA and CDR2 is FQGTGA. The CDR3 runs to 13 residues. In DNA, the CDR3 is TGTGCCAGCAGCCCACGGACTAGCGGGGAGCAGTTCTTC. Residues: CASSPRTSGEQFF.